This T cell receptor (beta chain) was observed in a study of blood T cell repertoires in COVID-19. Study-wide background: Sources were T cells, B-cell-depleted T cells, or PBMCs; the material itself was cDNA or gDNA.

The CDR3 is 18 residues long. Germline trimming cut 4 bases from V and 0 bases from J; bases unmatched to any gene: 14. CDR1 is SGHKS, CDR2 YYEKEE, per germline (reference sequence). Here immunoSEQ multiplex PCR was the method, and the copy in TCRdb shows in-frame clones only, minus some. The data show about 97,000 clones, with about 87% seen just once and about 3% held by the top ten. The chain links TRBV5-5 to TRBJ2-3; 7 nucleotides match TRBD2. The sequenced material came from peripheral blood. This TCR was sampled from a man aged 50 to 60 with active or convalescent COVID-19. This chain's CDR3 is CASSPRLGGVPSTDTQYF. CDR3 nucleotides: TGTGCCAGCAGCCCCCGTTTGGGGGGGGTCCCTAGCACAGATACGCAGTATTTT. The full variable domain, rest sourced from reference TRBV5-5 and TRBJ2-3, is DAGVTQSPTHLIKTRGQQVTLRCSPISGHKSVSWYQQVLGQGPQFIFQYYEKEERGRGNFPDRFSARQFPNYSSELNVNALLLGDSALYLCASSPRLGGVPSTDTQYFGPGTRLTVL.